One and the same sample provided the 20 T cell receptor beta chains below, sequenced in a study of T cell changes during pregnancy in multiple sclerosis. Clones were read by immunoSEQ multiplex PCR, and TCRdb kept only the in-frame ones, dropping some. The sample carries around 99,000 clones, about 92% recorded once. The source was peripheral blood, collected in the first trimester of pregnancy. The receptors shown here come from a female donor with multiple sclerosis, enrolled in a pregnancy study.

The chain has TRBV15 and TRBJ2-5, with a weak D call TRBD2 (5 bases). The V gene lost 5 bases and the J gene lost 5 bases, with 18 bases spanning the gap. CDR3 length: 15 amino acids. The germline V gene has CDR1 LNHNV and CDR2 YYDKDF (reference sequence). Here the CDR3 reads CATSPTAASSETQYF. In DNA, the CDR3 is TGTGCCACCAGCCCAACCGCGGCTAGCTCGGAGACCCAGTACTTC.

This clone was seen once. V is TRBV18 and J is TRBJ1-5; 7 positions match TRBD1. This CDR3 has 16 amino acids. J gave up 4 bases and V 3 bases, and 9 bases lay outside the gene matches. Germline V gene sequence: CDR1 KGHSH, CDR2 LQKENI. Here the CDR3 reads CASSPSTGAENQPQHF. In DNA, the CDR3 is TGTGCCAGCTCACCTTCCACAGGGGCCGAAAATCAGCCCCAGCATTTT.

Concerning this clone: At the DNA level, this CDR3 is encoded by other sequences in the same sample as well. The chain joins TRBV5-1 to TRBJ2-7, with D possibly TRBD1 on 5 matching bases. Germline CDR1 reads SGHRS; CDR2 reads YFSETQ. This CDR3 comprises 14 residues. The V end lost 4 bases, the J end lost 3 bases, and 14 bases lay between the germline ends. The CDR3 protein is CASSLGQASYEQYF. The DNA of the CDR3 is TGCGCCAGCAGCCTGGGGCAGGCCAGCTACGAGCAGTACTTC. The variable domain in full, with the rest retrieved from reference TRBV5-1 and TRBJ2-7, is KAGVTQTPRYLIKTRGQQVTLSCSPISGHRSVSWYQQTPGQGLQFLFEYFSETQRNKGNFPGRFSGRQFSNSRSEMNVSTLELGDSALYLCASSLGQASYEQYFGPGTRLTVT.

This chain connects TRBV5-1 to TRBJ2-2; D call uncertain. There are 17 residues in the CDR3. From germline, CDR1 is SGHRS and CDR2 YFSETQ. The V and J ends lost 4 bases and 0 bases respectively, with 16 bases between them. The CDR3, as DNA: TGCGCCAGCAGCCCCTTCGGGTTGGCTGCGAACACCGGGGAGCTGTTTTTT. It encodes CASSPFGLAANTGELFF.

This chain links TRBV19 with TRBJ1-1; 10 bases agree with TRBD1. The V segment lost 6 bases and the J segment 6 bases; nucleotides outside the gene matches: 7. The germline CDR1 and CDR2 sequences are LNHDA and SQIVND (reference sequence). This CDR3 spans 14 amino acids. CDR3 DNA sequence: TGTGCCAGTAGCCCGGGACAGGGGATATCTGAAGCTTTCTTT. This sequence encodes CASSPGQGISEAFF.

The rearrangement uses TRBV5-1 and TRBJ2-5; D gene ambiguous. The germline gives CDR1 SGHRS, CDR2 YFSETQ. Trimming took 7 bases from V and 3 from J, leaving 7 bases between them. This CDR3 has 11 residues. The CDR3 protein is CASGPEETQYF. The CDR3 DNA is TGCGCCAGCGGCCCTGAAGAGACCCAGTACTTC.

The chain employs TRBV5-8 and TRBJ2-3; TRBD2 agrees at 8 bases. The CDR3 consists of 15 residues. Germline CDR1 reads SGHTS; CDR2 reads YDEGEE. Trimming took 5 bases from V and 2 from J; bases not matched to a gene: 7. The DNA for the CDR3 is TGTGCCAGCAGACTTAGCGGGGCGGACACAGATACGCAGTATTTT. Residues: CASRLSGADTDTQYF.

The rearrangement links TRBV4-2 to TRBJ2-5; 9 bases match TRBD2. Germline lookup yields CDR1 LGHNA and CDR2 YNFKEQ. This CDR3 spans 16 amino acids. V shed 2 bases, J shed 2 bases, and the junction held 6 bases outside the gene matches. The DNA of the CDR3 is TGTGCCAGCAGCCAACCACTAGCGGGCAGACAAGAGACCCAGTACTTC. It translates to CASSQPLAGRQETQYF.

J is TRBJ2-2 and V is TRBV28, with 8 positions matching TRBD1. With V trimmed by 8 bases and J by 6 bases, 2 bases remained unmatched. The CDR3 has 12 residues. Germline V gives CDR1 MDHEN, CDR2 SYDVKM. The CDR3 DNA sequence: TGTGCCAGCGAACAGGGGGCCGGGGAGCTGTTTTTT. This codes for CASEQGAGELFF.

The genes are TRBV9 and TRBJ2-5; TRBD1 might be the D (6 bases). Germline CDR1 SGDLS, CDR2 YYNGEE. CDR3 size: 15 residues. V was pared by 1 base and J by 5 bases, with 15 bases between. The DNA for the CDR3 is TGTGCCAGCAGCGTATACGCAGGGGTTGTGGAGACCCAGTACTTC. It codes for CASSVYAGVVETQYF. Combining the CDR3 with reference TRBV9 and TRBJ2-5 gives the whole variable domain DSGVTQTPKHLITATGQRVTLRCSPRSGDLSVYWYQQSLDQGLQFLIQYYNGEERAKGNILERFSAQQFPDLHSELNLSSLELGDSALYFCASSVYAGVVETQYFGPGTRLLVL.

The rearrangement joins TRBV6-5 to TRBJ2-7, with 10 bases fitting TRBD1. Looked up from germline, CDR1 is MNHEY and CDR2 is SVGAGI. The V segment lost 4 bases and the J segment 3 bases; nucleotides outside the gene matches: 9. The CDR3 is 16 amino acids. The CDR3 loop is CASSSGVGQGFYEQYF. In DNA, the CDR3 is TGTGCCAGCAGTTCGGGGGTGGGACAGGGGTTCTACGAGCAGTACTTC.

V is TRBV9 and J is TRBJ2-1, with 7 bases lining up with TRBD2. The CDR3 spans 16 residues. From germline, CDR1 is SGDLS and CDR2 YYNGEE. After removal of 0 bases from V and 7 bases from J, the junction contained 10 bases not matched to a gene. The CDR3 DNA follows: TGTGCCAGCAGCGTAGGGGGCGGGAGAGGATTGAATGAGCAGTTCTTC. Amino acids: CASSVGGGRGLNEQFF.

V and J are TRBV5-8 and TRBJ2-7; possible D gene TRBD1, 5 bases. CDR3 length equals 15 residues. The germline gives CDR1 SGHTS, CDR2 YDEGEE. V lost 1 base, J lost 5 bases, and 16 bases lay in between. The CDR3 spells CASSLNSGYTHEQYF. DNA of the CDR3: TGTGCCAGCAGCTTGAACTCAGGGTATACCCACGAGCAGTACTTC. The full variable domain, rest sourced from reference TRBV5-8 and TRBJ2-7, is EAGVTQSPTHLIKTRGQQATLRCSPISGHTSVYWYQQALGLGLQFLLWYDEGEERNRGNFPPRFSGRQFPNYSSELNVNALELEDSALYLCASSLNSGYTHEQYFGPGTRLTVT.

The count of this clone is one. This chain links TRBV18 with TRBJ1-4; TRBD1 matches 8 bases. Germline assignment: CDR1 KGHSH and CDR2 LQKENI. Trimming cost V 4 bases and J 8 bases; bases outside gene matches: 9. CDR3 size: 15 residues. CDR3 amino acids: CASSHKTGVSEKLFF. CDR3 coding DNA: TGTGCCAGCTCACATAAGACAGGGGTCAGCGAAAAACTGTTTTTT. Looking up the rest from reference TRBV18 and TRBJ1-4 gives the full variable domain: NAGVMQNPRHLVRRRGQEARLRCSPMKGHSHVYWYRQLPEEGLKFMVYLQKENIIDESGMPKERFSAEFPKEGPSILRIQQVVRGDSAAYFCASSHKTGVSEKLFFGSGTQLSVL.

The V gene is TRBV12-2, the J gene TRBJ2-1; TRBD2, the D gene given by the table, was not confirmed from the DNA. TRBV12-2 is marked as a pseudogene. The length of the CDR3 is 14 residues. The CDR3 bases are TGTGCAAGTCGCTCAAAGACTAGCGGGAGGGAGCAGTTCTTC. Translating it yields CASRSKTSGREQFF.

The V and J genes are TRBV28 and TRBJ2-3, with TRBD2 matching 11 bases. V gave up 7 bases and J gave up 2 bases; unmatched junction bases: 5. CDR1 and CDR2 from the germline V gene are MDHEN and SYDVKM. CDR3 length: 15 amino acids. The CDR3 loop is CASTLTSGITDTQYF. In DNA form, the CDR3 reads TGTGCCAGCACCCTGACTAGCGGGATCACAGATACGCAGTATTTT.

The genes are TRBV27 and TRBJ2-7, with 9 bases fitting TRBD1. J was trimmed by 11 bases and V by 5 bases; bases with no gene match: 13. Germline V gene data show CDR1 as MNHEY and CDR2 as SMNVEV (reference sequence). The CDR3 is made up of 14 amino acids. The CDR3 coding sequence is TGTGCCAGCAGTCCCACCCGGCCCCGGGACAGGGAGTACTTC. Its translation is CASSPTRPRDREYF.

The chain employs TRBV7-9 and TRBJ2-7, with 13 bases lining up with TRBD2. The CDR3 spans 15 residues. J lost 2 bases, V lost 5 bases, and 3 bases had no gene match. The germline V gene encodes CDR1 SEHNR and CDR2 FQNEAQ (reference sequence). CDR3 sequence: CASSATSGRTYEQYF. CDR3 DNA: TGTGCCAGCAGCGCGACTAGCGGGAGGACCTACGAGCAGTACTTC.

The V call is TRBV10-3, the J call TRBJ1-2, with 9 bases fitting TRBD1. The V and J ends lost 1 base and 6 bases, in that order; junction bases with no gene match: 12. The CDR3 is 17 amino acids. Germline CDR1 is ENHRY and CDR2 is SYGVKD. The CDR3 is CAISELTGGAGVHGYTF. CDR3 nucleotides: TGTGCCATCAGTGAGTTGACAGGGGGAGCTGGTGTCCATGGCTACACCTTC.

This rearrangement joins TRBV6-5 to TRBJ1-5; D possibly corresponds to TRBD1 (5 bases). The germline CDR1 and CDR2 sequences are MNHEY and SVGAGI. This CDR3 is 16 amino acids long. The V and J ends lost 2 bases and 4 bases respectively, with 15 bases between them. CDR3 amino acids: CASSYISTEWNQPQHF. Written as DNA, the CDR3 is TGTGCCAGCAGTTACATTTCGACAGAGTGGAATCAGCCCCAGCATTTT.